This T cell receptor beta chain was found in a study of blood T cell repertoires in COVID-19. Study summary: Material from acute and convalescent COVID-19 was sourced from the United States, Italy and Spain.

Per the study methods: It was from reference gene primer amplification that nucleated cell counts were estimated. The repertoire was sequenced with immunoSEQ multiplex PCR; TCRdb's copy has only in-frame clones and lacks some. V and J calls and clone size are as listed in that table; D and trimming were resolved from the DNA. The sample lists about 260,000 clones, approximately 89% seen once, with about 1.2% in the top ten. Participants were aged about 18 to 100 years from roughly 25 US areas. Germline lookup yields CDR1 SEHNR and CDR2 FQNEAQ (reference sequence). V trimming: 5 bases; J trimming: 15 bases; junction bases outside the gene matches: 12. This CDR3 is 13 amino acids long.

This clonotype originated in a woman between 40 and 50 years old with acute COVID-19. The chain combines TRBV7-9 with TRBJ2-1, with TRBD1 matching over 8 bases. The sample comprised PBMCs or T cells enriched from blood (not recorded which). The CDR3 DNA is TGTGCCAGCAGCCGGGAGCCAGGGGGCGGACTGTTCTTC. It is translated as CASSREPGGGLFF.